The present entry profiles one T cell receptor (beta chain) with its context. Its antigen remains unidentified. These data come from a study of T cell responses to AZD1222 COVID-19 vaccine. Whole-study results and caveats: Elevations in Spike-specific TCR breadth and depth followed administration of two AZD1222 doses. Repertoires were obtained only post-peak T cell response. Reportedly, nearly half of unique spike TCRs recognized epitopes outside B.1.351/B.1.1.7 mutations.

CDR3 length: 14 residues. CDR1 is KGHSH, CDR2 LQKENI, per germline. V lost 5 bases, J lost 1 base, and 8 bases lay in between. The data were produced by immunoSEQ multiplex PCR, yet TCRdb's version contains in-frame clones alone and is incomplete. The sample holds 130,000 or so clones; approximately 92% are singletons and the top ten take 4% to 4.5%. This chain links TRBV18 with TRBJ2-2; the D gene is possibly TRBD2 (5 bases). This clonotype was obtained from an adult who received the MenACWY meningococcal vaccine as a control. Here the sequenced sample was peripheral blood, taken 28 days after the second dose of the MenACWY control vaccine. CDR3 amino acids: CASSSAGNTGELFF. CDR3 nucleotides: TGTGCCAGCTCATCGGCGGGGAACACCGGGGAGCTGTTTTTT.